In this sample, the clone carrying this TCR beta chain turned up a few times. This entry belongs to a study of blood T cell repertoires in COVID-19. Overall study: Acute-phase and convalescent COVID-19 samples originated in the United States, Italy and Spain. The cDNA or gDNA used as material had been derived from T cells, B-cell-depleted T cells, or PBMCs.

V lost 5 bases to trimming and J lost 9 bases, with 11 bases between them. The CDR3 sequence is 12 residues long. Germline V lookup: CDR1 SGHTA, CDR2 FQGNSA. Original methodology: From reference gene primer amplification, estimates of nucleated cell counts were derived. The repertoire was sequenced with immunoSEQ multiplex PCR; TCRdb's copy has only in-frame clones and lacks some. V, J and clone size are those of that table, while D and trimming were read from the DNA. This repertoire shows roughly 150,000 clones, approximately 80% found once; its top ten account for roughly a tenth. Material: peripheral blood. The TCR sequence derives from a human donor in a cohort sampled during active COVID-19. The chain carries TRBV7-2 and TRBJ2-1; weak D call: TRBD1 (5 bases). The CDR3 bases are TGTGCCAGCAGCGTCCAGGGTGGTGAGCAGTTCTTC. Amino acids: CASSVQGGEQFF.